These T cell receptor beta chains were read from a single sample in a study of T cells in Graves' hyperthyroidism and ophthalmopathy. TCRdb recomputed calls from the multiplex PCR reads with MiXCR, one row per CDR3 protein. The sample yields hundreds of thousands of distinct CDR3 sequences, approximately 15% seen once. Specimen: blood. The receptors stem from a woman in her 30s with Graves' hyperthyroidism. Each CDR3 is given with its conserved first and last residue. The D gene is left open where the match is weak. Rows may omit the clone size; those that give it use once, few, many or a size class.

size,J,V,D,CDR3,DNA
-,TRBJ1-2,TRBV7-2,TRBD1,CVSSQGQGYGYTF,TGTGTCAGCAGCCAAGGACAGGGCTATGGCTACACCTTC
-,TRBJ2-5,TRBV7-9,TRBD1,CASSSWTGRQETQYF,TGTGCCAGCAGCTCATGGACAGGGAGACAAGAGACCCAGTACTTC
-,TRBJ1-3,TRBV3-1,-,CASGEGPVSGNTIYF,TGTGCCAGCGGCGAGGGCCCTGTCTCTGGAAACACCATATATTTT
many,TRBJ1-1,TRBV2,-,CASRGVRGNTEAFF,TGTGCCAGCAGAGGGGTCAGGGGGAACACTGAAGCTTTCTTT
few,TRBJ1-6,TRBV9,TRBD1,CASSPSVDRGSPLHF,TGTGCCAGCAGCCCCTCTGTGGACAGGGGTTCACCCCTCCACTTT
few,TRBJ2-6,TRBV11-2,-,CASSLLESGANVLTF,TGTGCCAGCAGCCTACTCGAATCTGGGGCCAACGTCCTGACTTTC
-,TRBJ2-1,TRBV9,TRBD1,CASSVAVGQGLNEQFF,TGTGCCAGCAGCGTAGCTGTTGGACAGGGGCTGAATGAGCAGTTCTTC
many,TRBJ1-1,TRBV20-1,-,CSAREALVLGCVF,TGCAGTGCTAGAGAAGCCCTGGTTCTGGGGTGCGTCTTT
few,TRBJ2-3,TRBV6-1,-,CASSPRPRQGTDTQYF,TGTGCCAGCAGCCCCCGGCCCAGGCAAGGCACAGATACGCAGTATTTT
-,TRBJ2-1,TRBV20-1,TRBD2,CSAGGGAGGPSYNEQFF,TGCAGTGCTGGAGGGGGAGCGGGAGGGCCCTCCTACAATGAGCAGTTCTTC
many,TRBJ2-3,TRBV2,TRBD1,CASSEWDRGSDTQYF,TGTGCCAGCAGTGAATGGGACAGGGGTTCAGATACGCAGTATTTT
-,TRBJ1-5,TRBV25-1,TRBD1,CASSESGQGRSNQPQHF,TGTGCCAGCAGTGAATCGGGACAGGGAAGGAGCAATCAGCCCCAGCATTTT
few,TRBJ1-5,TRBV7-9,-,CASSFVDQPQHF,TGTGCCAGCAGCTTCGTGGATCAGCCCCAGCATTTT
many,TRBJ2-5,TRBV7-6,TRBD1,CASSPSPTGYGQYF,TGTGCCAGCAGCCCTAGCCCGACAGGGTACGGCCAGTACTTC
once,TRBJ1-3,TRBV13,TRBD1,CASSLQGRGDTIYF,TGTGCCAGCAGCTTGCAGGGCAGGGGGGACACCATATATTTT
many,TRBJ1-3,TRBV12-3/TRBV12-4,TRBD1,CASSPGQGARNTIYF,TGTGCCAGCAGTCCGGGACAGGGGGCCAGAAACACCATATATTTT
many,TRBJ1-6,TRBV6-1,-,CASSMDRSSYNSPLHF,TGTGCCAGCAGTATGGACAGAAGCTCCTATAATTCACCCCTCCACTTT
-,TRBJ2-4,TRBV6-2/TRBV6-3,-,CASSSGRLAKNIQYF,TGTGCCAGCAGTTCCGGCAGACTAGCCAAAAACATTCAGTACTTC
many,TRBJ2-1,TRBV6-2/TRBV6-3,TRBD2,CASRTGLAGGPASYNEQFF,TGTGCCAGCAGGACGGGACTAGCGGGAGGCCCCGCATCCTACAATGAGCAGTTCTTC
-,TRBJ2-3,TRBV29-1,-,CSFGTPPDTQYF,TGCAGCTTCGGGACTCCCCCGGATACGCAGTATTTT
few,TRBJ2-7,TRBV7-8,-,CASSLWSAASNEQYF,TGTGCCAGCAGCTTATGGTCCGCGGCCTCCAACGAGCAGTACTTC
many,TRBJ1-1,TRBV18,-,CASSPVMNTEAFF,TGTGCCAGCTCACCAGTGATGAACACTGAAGCTTTCTTT
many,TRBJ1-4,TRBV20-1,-,CSARVGGPDEKLFF,TGCAGTGCTAGAGTTGGAGGGCCTGATGAAAAACTGTTTTTT
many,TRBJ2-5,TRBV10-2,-,CASRGWTEQETQYF,TGCGCCAGCAGGGGGTGGACAGAGCAAGAGACCCAGTACTTC
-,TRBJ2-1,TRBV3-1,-,CASSQDWGHSRNEQFF,TGTGCCAGCAGCCAAGATTGGGGTCACTCTCGCAATGAGCAGTTCTTC
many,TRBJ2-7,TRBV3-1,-,CASSLGPGSYEQYF,TGTGCCAGCAGCCTCGGACCAGGCTCCTACGAGCAGTACTTC
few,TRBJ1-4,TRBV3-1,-,CASTLRGGNERLFF,TGTGCCAGCACCCTAAGAGGCGGTAATGAAAGACTGTTTTTT
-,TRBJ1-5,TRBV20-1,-,CSASPGWLAGNQPQHF,TGCAGTGCTAGTCCGGGGTGGTTGGCCGGCAATCAGCCCCAGCATTTT
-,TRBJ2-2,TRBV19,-,CASSIEGRITGELLF,TGTGCCAGTAGTATTGAAGGGAGGATCACCGGGGAGCTGCTTTTT